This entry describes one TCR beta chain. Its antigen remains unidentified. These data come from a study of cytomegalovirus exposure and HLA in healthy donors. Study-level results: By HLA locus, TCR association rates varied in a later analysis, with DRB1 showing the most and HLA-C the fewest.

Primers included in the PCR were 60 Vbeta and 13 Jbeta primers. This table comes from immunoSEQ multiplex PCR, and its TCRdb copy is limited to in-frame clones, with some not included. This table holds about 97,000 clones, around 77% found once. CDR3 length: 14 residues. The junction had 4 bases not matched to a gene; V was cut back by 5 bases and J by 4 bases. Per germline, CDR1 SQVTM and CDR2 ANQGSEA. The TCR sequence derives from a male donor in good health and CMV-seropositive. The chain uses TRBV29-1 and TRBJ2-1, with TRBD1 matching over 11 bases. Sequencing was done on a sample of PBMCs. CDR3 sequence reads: CSVIRDRGYNEQFF. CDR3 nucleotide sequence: TGCAGCGTTATCCGGGACAGGGGGTACAATGAGCAGTTCTTC.